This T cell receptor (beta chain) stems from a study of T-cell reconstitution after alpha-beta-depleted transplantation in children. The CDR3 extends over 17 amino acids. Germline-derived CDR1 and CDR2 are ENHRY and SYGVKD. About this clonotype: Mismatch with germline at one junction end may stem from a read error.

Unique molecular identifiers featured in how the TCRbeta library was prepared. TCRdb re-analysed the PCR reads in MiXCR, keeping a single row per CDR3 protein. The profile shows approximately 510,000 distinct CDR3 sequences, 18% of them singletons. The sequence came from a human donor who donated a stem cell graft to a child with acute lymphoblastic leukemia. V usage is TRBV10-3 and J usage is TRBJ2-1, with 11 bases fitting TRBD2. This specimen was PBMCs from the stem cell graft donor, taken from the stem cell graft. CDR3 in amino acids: CYTRDSGRAGRGDEQFF. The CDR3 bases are TGCTATACCCGTGATAGCGGGAGGGCAGGGAGGGGGGATGAGCAGTTCTTC.